A selection of T cell receptor beta chains follows, all from one sample in a study of T cell changes during pregnancy in multiple sclerosis. The protocol was immunoSEQ multiplex PCR, while the TCRdb copy is restricted to in-frame clones and leaves out a portion. Of roughly 110,000 clones detected, 85% to 95% appear once; the ten largest clones hold 0.78%. The sample consisted of peripheral blood, taken in the third trimester of pregnancy. These receptors were collected from a female donor in good health, enrolled as a control in a pregnancy study. Each CDR3 is given with its conserved first and last residue. Fields, in order: V gene, clone size, D gene, J gene, CDR3 DNA, CDR3 protein. The D gene is left open where the match is weak. Size is stated for part of the rows, as once, few or many counts, or as a class when the clone is expanded.

TRBV27	-	-	TRBJ1-1	TGTGCCAGCAGTCCAGGGGCGTTGAACACTGAAGCTTTCTTT	CASSPGALNTEAFF
TRBV27	-	TRBD2	TRBJ2-1	TGTGCCAGCAGTTGCCCGTTACTAGCGGGGGCCTGTTACAATGAGCAGTTCTTC	CASSCPLLAGACYNEQFF
TRBV7-9	-	-	TRBJ2-1	TGTGCCAGCAGCTTTGGCACCCACGGAGGAAATGAGCAGTTCTTC	CASSFGTHGGNEQFF
TRBV4-2	-	TRBD2	TRBJ2-1	TGTGCCAGCAGCCTGACACTAGCGGGGGACCTCAATGAGCAGTTCTTC	CASSLTLAGDLNEQFF
TRBV4-2	-	TRBD2	TRBJ2-1	TGTGCCAGCAGCCAAGACCTCCTAGCGGGGGGCCAATACAATGAGCAGTTCTTC	CASSQDLLAGGQYNEQFF
TRBV5-8	few	TRBD1	TRBJ2-7	TGTGCCAGCAGCCTGGGACAGGGGCTAACCTACGAGCAGTACTTC	CASSLGQGLTYEQYF
TRBV27	-	-	TRBJ2-1	TGTGCCAGCAGTTTATACGGGCAGGGTGACAATGAGCAGTTCTTC	CASSLYGQGDNEQFF
TRBV6-1	once	-	TRBJ1-5	TGTGCCACTCAGGGGCAGGCCAATCAGCCCCAGCATTTT	CATQGQANQPQHF
TRBV5-6	few	-	TRBJ1-2	TGTGCCAGCAGCGTCATCCCAAAACAGTATATCATTCCTGGCTACACCTTC	CASSVIPKQYIIPGYTF
TRBV7-8	-	TRBD1	TRBJ1-1	TGTGCCAGCAGCTTACGGACAGGGGCGGCCAGAACTGAAGCTTTCTTT	CASSLRTGAARTEAFF
TRBV6-4	-	TRBD2	TRBJ2-3	TGTGCCAGCAGTGATCTAGCGGGGGGGAGCACAGATACGCAGTATTTT	CASSDLAGGSTDTQYF
TRBV9	-	-	TRBJ2-1	TGTGCCAGCAGCGGCCTCAGTGGTGAGCAGTTCTTC	CASSGLSGEQFF
TRBV7-6	-	-	TRBJ1-5	TGTGCCAGCAGCTTAGGACCACCCGGGGGGGGTCAGCCCCAGCATTTT	CASSLGPPGGGQPQHF
TRBV12-5	-	-	TRBJ2-7	TGTGCTAGTGGTTCAACTCCCGAGCAGTACTTC	CASGSTPEQYF
TRBV5-4	-	TRBD1	TRBJ1-6	TGTGCCAGCAGCCCGTCGACAGGGCGGACCCTCCACTTT	CASSPSTGRTLHF
TRBV7-2	-	-	TRBJ2-1	TGTGCCAGCAGCTTTTACACCTACAATGAGCAGTTCTTC	CASSFYTYNEQFF
TRBV4-1	-	-	TRBJ1-1	TGCGCCAGCAGCCACCCCTCGGTCACTGAAGCTTTCTTT	CASSHPSVTEAFF
TRBV7-2	-	TRBD1	TRBJ2-2	TGTGCCAGCAGCACGGACAGGGGCCCGAACACCGGGGAGCTGTTTTTT	CASSTDRGPNTGELFF
TRBV6-5	-	TRBD1	TRBJ1-1	TGTGCCAGCAGTTACTCGACGACAGGGAGCACTGAAGCTTTCTTT	CASSYSTTGSTEAFF
TRBV27	-	-	TRBJ2-3	TGTGCCAGCAGTTTTGGCGGGTTTGAACGGGATACGCAGTATTTT	CASSFGGFERDTQYF
TRBV2	-	-	TRBJ2-7	TGTGCCAGCACAGACAGACAAACCTACGAGCAGTACTTC	CASTDRQTYEQYF
TRBV7-8	-	-	TRBJ1-1	TGTGCCAGCAGCTCGACAGAGAACACTGAAGCTTTCTTT	CASSSTENTEAFF
TRBV21-1	once	-	TRBJ2-7	TGTGCCAGCAGCAAAGCGACAGGGAATCGGGTCTACGAGCAGTACTTC	CASSKATGNRVYEQYF
TRBV4-3	-	TRBD1	TRBJ2-1	TGCGCCAGCAGCCAAGACGGGACAGTTAACAATGAGCAGTTCTTC	CASSQDGTVNNEQFF
TRBV30	-	-	TRBJ1-2	TGTGCCTGGAGTCGGGGGAAGTATGGCTACACCTTC	CAWSRGKYGYTF
TRBV15	-	TRBD1	TRBJ1-2	TGTGCCACCAGTGACAGGGGTGCCTATGGCTACACCTTC	CATSDRGAYGYTF
TRBV7-2	once	-	TRBJ2-7	TGTGCCACCGCGGGGATATCCTTCCACGAGCAGTACTTC	CATAGISFHEQYF
TRBV7-2	-	-	TRBJ2-7	TGTGCCAGCAGCTTAGGACCGAGCAGCGGGGAGCAGTACTTC	CASSLGPSSGEQYF
TRBV9	once	-	TRBJ2-2	TGTGCCAGCAGCGTAGGAGGGATGGGGGGCACCGGGGAGCTGTTTTTT	CASSVGGMGGTGELFF
TRBV7-9	-	-	TRBJ2-7	TGTGCCAGCAGCTTAGGGGGGCAAATCTCCGAGCAGTACTTC	CASSLGGQISEQYF
TRBV5-4	-	TRBD1	TRBJ1-1	TGTGCCAGCAGCTTGCCCCCCGCGACAGGGGAAGCTTTCTTT	CASSLPPATGEAFF
TRBV4-3	-	-	TRBJ1-1	TGCGCCAGCAGCTACGACGTCGGGGACACTGAAGCTTTCTTT	CASSYDVGDTEAFF
TRBV5-1	-	-	TRBJ2-7	TGCGCCAGCACCCAAGGTGGAGGGCCCGCCTACGAGCAGTACTTC	CASTQGGGPAYEQYF
TRBV4-2	-	-	TRBJ2-7	TGTGCCAGCAGCCAAGATGGGAACAGGGCTTACGAGCAGTACTTC	CASSQDGNRAYEQYF
TRBV5-1	-	TRBD1	TRBJ1-2	TGCGCCAGCAGCTTTCAGGGGGGAGTTGTATCGGGCTACACCTTC	CASSFQGGVVSGYTF
TRBV2	-	TRBD1	TRBJ1-4	TGTGCCAGCAGTGAGGGACAGAATGAAAAACTGTTTTTT	CASSEGQNEKLFF
TRBV7-6	-	TRBD1	TRBJ2-1	TGTGCCAGCAGCCCCCCGGGACAGAGCGATGAGCAGTTCTTC	CASSPPGQSDEQFF
TRBV4-2	-	TRBD2	TRBJ2-5	TGTGCCAGCAGCCTCCAATTGCGGACGGGAGGCCAAGAGACCCAGTACTTC	CASSLQLRTGGQETQYF
TRBV2	-	-	TRBJ2-1	TGTGCCAGCAGCCCACAGGGATCCTACAATGAGCAGTTCTTC	CASSPQGSYNEQFF
TRBV7-2	-	TRBD1	TRBJ2-7	TGTGCCAGCAGCGAGGGACAGGGTCCCTCCTACGAGCAGTACTTC	CASSEGQGPSYEQYF
TRBV30	-	-	TRBJ2-1	TGTGCCTGGAGTCCAGGGATCGGGTCCTACAATGAGCAGTTCTTC	CAWSPGIGSYNEQFF
TRBV19	-	-	TRBJ2-2	TGTGCCAGTAAGAGACAGGAGCTTAACACCGGGGAGCTGTTTTTT	CASKRQELNTGELFF
TRBV4-2	-	TRBD1	TRBJ2-7	TGTGCCAGCAGCCCCGGGACAGGGATCTACGAGCAGTACTTC	CASSPGTGIYEQYF
TRBV9	-	TRBD2	TRBJ2-3	TGTGCCAGCAGCGTAGGACTAGCCGGGGCGCAGTATTTT	CASSVGLAGAQYF
TRBV6-5	-	-	TRBJ1-1	TGTGCCAGCAATCAAAGGGTGGAGGACACTGAAGCTTTCTTT	CASNQRVEDTEAFF
TRBV30	-	TRBD1	TRBJ2-7	TGTGCCTGGAGAGGGGGCGCTTACGAGCAGTACTTC	CAWRGGAYEQYF
TRBV27	-	-	TRBJ1-6	TGTGCCAGCAGTTCAAAGAACTACGGAGGCTCCTATAATTCACCCCTCCACTTT	CASSSKNYGGSYNSPLHF
TRBV7-2	-	TRBD1	TRBJ1-4	TGTGCCAGCCGGGACAGGGAAAATGAAAAACTGTTTTTT	CASRDRENEKLFF
TRBV30	few	-	TRBJ1-6	TGTGCCTGGACCCTACCAGGTGGGTCCTATAATTCACCCCTCCACTTT	CAWTLPGGSYNSPLHF
TRBV9	once	TRBD2	TRBJ2-3	TGTGCCAGCAGCCGTGAACTAGCGGGGGCCAAGGGGGCAGATACGCAGTATTTT	CASSRELAGAKGADTQYF